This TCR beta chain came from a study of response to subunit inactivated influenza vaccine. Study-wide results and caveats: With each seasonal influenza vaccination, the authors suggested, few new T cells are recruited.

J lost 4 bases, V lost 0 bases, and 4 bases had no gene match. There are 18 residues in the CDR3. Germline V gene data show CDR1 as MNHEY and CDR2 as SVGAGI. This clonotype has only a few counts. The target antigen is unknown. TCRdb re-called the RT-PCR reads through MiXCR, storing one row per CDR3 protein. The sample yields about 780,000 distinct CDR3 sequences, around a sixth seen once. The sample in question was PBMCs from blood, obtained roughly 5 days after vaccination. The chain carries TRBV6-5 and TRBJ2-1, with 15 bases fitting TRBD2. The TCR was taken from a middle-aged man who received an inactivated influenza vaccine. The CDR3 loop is CASSYSGTSGRSYNEQFF. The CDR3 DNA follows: TGTGCCAGCAGTTACTCCGGGACTAGCGGGAGGTCATACAATGAGCAGTTCTTC.